The clone carrying this T cell receptor (beta chain) was picked up a small number of times. These data come from a study of preoperative IRX-2 immunotherapy in early breast cancer. The CDR3 length is 14 residues. Trimming pared 5 bases from V and 1 base from J, leaving 11 bases between. Germline V gene sequence: CDR1 LNHDA, CDR2 SQIVND (reference sequence). Treatment meaning: preoperative locoregional IRX-2 cytokine immunotherapy. Clones were read by immunoSEQ multiplex PCR, and TCRdb kept only the in-frame ones, dropping some. The sample yields about 98,000 clones, approximately 90% seen once. Source: tumor tissue, taken after IRX-2 immunotherapy. The source is a human donor with breast cancer. The chain carries TRBV19 and TRBJ1-1; no clear D gene. The CDR3 here is CASSGGPTNTEAFF. The CDR3 nucleotides read TGTGCCAGTAGTGGTGGACCGACGAACACTGAAGCTTTCTTT.